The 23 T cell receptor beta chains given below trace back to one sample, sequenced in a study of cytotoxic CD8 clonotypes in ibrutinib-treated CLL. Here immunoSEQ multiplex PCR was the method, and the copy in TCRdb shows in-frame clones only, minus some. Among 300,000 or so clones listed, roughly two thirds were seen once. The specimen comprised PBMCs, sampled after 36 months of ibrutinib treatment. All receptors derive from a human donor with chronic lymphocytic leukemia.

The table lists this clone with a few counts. CDR3 protein: CASSQRPGLKVSSTDTQYF. The CDR3 DNA reads TGCGCCAGCAGCCAAAGGCCGGGACTGAAGGTATCTAGCACAGATACGCAGTATTTT. The genes are TRBV4-1 and TRBJ2-3, with D possibly TRBD2 on 6 matching bases. Germline V lookup: CDR1 MGHRA, CDR2 YSYEKL. This CDR3 has 19 residues. The V and J ends lost 2 bases and 0 bases respectively, with 21 bases between them.

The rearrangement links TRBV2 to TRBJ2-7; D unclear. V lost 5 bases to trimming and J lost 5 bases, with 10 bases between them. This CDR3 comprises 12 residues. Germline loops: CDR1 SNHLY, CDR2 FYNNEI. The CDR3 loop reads CASSYQLDEQYF. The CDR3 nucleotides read TGTGCCAGCAGTTACCAGCTTGACGAGCAGTACTTC. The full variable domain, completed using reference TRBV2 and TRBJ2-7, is EPEVTQTPSHQVTQMGQEVILRCVPISNHLYFYWYRQILGQKVEFLVSFYNNEISEKSEIFDDQFSVERPDGSNFTLKIRSTKLEDSAMYFCASSYQLDEQYFGPGTRLTVT.

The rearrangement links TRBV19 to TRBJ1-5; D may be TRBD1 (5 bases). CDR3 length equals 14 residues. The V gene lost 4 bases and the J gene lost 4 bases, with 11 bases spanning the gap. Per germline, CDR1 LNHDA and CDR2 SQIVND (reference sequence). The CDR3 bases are TGTGCCAGTAGTACGGGGCCTCGAAATCAGCCCCAGCATTTT. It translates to CASSTGPRNQPQHF.

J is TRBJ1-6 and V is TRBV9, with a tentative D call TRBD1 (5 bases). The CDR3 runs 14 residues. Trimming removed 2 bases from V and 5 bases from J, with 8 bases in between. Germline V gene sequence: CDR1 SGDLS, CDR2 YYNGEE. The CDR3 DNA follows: TGTGCCAGCAGCGTTAGGGGCCATAATTCACCCCTCCACTTT. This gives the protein CASSVRGHNSPLHF.

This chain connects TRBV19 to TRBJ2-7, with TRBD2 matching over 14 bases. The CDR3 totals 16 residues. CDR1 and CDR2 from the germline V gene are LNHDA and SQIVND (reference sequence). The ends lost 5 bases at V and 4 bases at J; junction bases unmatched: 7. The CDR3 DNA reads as TGTGCCAGTAGTGTCTCCGGGACTAGCGGGAGTTACGAGCAGTACTTC. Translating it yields CASSVSGTSGSYEQYF.

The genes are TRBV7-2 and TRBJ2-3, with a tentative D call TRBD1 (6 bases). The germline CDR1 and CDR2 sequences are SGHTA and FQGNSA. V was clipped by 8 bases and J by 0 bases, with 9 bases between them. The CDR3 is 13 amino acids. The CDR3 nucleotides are TGTGCCAGCTGTCAGGGGAGCACAGATACGCAGTATTTT. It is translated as CASCQGSTDTQYF.

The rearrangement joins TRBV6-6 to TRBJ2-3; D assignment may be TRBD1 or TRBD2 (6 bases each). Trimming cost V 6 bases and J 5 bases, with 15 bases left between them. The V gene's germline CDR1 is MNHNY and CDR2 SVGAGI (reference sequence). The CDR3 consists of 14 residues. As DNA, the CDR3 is TGTGCCAGCAGGAGGGGGAGGCTCGGAGATACGCAGTATTTT. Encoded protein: CASRRGRLGDTQYF.

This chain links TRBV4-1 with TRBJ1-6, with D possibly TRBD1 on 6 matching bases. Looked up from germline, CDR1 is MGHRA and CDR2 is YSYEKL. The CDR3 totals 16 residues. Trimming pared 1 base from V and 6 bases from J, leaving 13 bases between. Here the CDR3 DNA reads TGCGCCAGCAGCCAAGCTACAGGGCCCCCTAATTCACCCCTCCACTTT. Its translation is CASSQATGPPNSPLHF.

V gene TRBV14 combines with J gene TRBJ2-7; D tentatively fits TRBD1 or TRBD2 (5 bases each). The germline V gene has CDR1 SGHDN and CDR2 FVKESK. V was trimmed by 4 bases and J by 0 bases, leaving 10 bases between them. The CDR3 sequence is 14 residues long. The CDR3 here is CASSRWDRSYEQYF. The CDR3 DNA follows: TGTGCCAGCAGCCGCTGGGACCGCTCCTACGAGCAGTACTTC.

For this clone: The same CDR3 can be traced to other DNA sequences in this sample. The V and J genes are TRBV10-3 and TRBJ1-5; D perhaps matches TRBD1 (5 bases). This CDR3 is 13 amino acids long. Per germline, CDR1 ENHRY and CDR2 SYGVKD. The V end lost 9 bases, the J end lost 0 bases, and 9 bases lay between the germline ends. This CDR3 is CAISGGSNQPQHF. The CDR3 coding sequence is TGTGCCATAAGCGGGGGTAGCAATCAGCCCCAGCATTTT.

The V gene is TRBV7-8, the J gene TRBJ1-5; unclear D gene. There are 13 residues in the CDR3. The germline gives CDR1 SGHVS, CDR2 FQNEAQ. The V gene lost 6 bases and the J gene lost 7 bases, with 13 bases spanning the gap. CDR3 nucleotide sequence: TGTGCCAGCAGGGGCGAGGCTTTCCAGCCCCAGCATTTT. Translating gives CASRGEAFQPQHF.

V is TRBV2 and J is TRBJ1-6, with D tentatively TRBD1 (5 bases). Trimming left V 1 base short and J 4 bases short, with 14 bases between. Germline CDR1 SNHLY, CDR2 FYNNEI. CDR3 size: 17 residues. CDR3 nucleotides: TGTGCCAGCAGTGAAGTCGCAGGGAGAGGGTATAATTCACCCCTCCACTTT. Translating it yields CASSEVAGRGYNSPLHF.

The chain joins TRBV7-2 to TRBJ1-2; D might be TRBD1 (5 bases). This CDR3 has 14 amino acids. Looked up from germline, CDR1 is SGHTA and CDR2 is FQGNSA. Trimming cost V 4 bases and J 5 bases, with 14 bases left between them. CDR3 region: CASSWREGTYGYTF. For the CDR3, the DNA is TGTGCCAGCAGCTGGAGAGAAGGGACTTATGGCTACACCTTC.

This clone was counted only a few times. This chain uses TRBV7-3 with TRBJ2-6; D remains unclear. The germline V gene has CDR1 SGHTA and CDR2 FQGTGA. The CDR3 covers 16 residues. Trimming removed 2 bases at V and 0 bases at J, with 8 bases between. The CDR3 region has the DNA TGTGCCAGCAGCTTAGGCGCCAGCTCTGGGGCCAACGTCCTGACTTTC. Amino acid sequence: CASSLGASSGANVLTF.

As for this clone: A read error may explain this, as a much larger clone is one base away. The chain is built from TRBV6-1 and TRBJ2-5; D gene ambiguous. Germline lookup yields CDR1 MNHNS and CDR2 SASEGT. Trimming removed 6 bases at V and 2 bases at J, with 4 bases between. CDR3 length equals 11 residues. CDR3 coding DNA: TGTGCCAGCAGCCTACAAGAGACCCAGTACTTC. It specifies CASSLQETQYF.

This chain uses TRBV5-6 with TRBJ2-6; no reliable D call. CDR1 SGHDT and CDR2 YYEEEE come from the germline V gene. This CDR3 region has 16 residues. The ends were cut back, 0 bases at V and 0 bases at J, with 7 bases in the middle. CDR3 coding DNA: TGTGCCAGCAGCTTGGCCGGGTTCTCTGGGGCCAACGTCCTGACTTTC. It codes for CASSLAGFSGANVLTF.

The CDR3 sequence: CASSYSLGLANEKLFF. CDR3 coding DNA: TGTGCCAGCAGTTACTCTTTAGGTTTGGCTAATGAAAAACTGTTTTTT. The V call is TRBV6-5, the J call TRBJ1-4; unclear D gene. The length of the CDR3 is 16 residues. The V end lost 0 bases, the J end lost 3 bases, and 11 bases lay between the germline ends. From germline, CDR1 is MNHEY and CDR2 SVGAGI.

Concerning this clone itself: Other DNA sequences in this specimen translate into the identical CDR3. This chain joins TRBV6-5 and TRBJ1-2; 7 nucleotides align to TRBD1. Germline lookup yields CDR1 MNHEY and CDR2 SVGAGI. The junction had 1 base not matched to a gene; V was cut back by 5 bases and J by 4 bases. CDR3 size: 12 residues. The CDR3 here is CASSRQGYGYTF. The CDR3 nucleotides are TGTGCCAGCAGTCGACAGGGCTATGGCTACACCTTC.

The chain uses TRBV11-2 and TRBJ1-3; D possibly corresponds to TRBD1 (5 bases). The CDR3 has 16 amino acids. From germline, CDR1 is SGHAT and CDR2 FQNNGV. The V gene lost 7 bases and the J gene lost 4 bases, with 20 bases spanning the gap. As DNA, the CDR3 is TGTGCCAGCACGAAGAACACAGGCACGGCGGGAAACACCATATATTTT. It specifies CASTKNTGTAGNTIYF.

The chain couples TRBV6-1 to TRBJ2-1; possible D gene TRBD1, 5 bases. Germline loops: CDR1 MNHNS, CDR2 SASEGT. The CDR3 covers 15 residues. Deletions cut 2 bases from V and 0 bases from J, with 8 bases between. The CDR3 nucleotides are TGTGCCAGCAGTGAATTCAGGGACTCCTACAATGAGCAGTTCTTC. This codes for CASSEFRDSYNEQFF.

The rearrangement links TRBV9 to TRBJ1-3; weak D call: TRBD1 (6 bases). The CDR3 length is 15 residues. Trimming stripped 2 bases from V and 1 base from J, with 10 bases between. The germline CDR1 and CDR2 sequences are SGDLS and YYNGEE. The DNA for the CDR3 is TGTGCCAGCAGCGTCAGGGGCGCATCTGGAAACACCATATATTTT. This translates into CASSVRGASGNTIYF.

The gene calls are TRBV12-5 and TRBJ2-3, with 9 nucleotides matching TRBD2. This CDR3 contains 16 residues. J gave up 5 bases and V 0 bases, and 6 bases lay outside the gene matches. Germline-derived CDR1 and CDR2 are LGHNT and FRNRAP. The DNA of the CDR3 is TGTGCTAGTGGTTTGGTAAAGGGACTAGCAGAAGATACGCAGTATTTT. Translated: CASGLVKGLAEDTQYF.

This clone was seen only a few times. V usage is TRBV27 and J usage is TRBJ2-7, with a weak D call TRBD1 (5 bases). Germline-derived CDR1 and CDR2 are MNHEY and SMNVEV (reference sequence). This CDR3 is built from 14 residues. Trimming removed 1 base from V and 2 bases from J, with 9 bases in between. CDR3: CASSLFQGPYEQYF. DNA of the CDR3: TGTGCCAGCAGTTTATTCCAGGGCCCCTACGAGCAGTACTTC.